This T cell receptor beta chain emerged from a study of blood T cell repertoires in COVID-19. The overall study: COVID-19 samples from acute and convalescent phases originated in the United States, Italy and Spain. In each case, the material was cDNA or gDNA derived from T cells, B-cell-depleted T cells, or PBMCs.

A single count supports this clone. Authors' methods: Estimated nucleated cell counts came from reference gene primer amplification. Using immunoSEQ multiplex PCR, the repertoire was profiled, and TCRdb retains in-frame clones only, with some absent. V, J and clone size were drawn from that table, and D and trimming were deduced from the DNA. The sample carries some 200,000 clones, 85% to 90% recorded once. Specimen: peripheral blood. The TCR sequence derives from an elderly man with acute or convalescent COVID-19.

As DNA, the CDR3 is TGTGCCAGCAGCTTGGCTATAGTTGGTTGGTCAGATACGCAGTATTTT. Residues: CASSLAIVGWSDTQYF. The chain joins TRBV5-8 to TRBJ2-3; D not certain. Trimming pared 0 bases from V and 4 bases from J, leaving 15 bases between. Germline values: CDR1 SGHTS, CDR2 YDEGEE. The CDR3 totals 16 residues.